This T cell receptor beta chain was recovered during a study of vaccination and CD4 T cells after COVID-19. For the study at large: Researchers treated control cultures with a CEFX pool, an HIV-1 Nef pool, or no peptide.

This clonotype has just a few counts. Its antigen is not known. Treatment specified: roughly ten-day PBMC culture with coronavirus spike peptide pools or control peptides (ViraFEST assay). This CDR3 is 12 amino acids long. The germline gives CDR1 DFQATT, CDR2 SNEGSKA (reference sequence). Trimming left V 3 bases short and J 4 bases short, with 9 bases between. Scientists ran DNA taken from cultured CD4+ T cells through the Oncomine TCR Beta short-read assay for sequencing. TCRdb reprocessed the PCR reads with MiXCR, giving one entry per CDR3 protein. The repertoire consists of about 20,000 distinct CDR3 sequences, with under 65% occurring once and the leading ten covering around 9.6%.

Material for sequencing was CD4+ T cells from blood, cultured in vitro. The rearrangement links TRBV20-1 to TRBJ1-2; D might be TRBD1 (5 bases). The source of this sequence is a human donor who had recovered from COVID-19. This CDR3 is CSASRDAYGYTF. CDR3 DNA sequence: TGCAGTGCTAGCAGGGACGCCTATGGCTACACCTTC.